This T cell receptor beta chain was sequenced during a study of cytomegalovirus exposure and HLA in healthy donors. CDR1 is LGHNA, CDR2 YSLEER, per germline. This CDR3 is built from 15 residues. The germline V and J ends were trimmed by 0 bases and 5 bases, with 12 bases remaining between them. The study ran its PCR with 60 Vbeta and 13 Jbeta primers. Sequenced by immunoSEQ multiplex PCR; TCRdb stores in-frame clones only, minus some. The profile covers over 150,000 clones, with roughly 78% appearing a single time and 2.1% taken by the ten largest. This chain joins TRBV4-3 and TRBJ2-3, with a possible D match to TRBD1 (5 bases). This receptor was taken from a man aged 40-55 years in good health and CMV-seronegative. Sequences were obtained from PBMCs. CDR3 amino acids: CASSQDFDSQDTQYF. As DNA, the CDR3 is TGCGCCAGCAGCCAAGATTTTGACAGCCAAGATACGCAGTATTTT.